The 6 T cell receptor beta chains below all came from one sample that was sequenced in a study of blood T cell repertoires in COVID-19. This table comes from immunoSEQ multiplex PCR, and its TCRdb copy is limited to in-frame clones, with some not included. The sample has 150,000 to 200,000 clones; 70% to 85% are singletons. The sequenced sample was peripheral blood. These receptors all come from a woman aged 40 to 55 with COVID-19, enrolled during active disease.

This rearrangement joins TRBV10-3 to TRBJ1-1; D gene ambiguous. CDR1 is ENHRY and CDR2 is SYGVKD in the germline V gene. The V gene lost 3 bases and the J gene lost 1 base, with 6 bases spanning the gap. The CDR3 totals 13 residues. The CDR3 here is CAISDGPNTEAFF. The DNA for the CDR3 is TGTGCCATCAGTGACGGTCCGAACACTGAAGCTTTCTTT.

This chain connects TRBV6-1 to TRBJ1-2; D is possibly TRBD1 (5 bases). V lost 4 bases to trimming and J lost 2 bases, with 29 bases between them. This CDR3 spans 20 amino acids. The germline V gene encodes CDR1 MNHNS and CDR2 SASEGT. In nucleotides, the CDR3 is TGTGCCAGCAGTGGTTCCGGGCAGGGCTCGGCGCGTCGGGCGAACTATGGCTACACCTTC. This translates into CASSGSGQGSARRANYGYTF.

The genes are TRBV19 and TRBJ2-5, with 11 bases identical to TRBD2. Germline V CDR1 and CDR2: LNHDA, SQIVND (reference sequence). The CDR3 loop spans 15 amino acids. The trim removed 6 bases at V and 2 bases at J, leaving 5 bases unmatched. DNA of the CDR3: TGTGCCAGTAGCAGACTAGCGGGACGGCAAGAGACCCAGTACTTC. Protein: CASSRLAGRQETQYF.

This chain joins TRBV5-6 and TRBJ2-7, with 7 bases identical to TRBD1. CDR1 is SGHDT and CDR2 is YYEEEE in the germline V gene. This CDR3 spans 16 amino acids. Trimming at V came to 4 bases and at J to 5 bases, leaving 15 bases not matched to a gene. CDR3 DNA sequence: TGTGCCAGCAGCCTTGACCCGGGACAGACTTATAACGAGCAGTACGTC. Amino acid sequence: CASSLDPGQTYNEQYV.

The chain joins TRBV5-6 to TRBJ1-6; 8 bases are shared with TRBD1. J lost 10 bases, V lost 2 bases, and 11 bases had no gene match. Germline CDR1 reads SGHDT; CDR2 reads YYEEEE. There are 16 residues in the CDR3. Written as DNA, the CDR3 is TGTGCCAGCAGCTTCTACGAGGGACAGGTCAGATCACCCCTCCACTTT. This codes for CASSFYEGQVRSPLHF.

CDR3 nucleotide sequence: TGTGCCAGCGGGGAGGGGCTGCATGGGCCTGCTGGAAACACCATATATTTT. The encoded protein is CASGEGLHGPAGNTIYF. The chain couples TRBV7-8 to TRBJ1-3; the D gene is possibly TRBD1 (5 bases). The CDR3 contains 17 residues. V was cut by 8 bases and J by 2 bases, with 22 bases left in between. Per the germline V gene, CDR1 is SGHVS and CDR2 is FQNEAQ.